These 27 T cell receptor beta chains were sequenced from one sample in a study of blood T cell repertoires in COVID-19. Sequencing used immunoSEQ multiplex PCR; TCRdb keeps in-frame clones, though not all of them. This table has fewer than 450,000 clones, about 90% appearing once. The sample was PBMCs or T cells enriched from blood (not recorded which). The receptors were sampled from a woman in her 30s who had recovered from COVID-19.

This sequence joins TRBV27 and TRBJ1-4; 8 bases line up with TRBD1. V gave up 6 bases and J gave up 0 bases; unmatched junction bases: 6. The length of the CDR3 is 16 residues. Germline V CDR1 and CDR2: MNHEY, SMNVEV (reference sequence). The CDR3, as DNA: TGTGCCAGCAGCCCAGGGGGCGTTGCAACTAATGAAAAACTGTTTTTT. Amino acids: CASSPGGVATNEKLFF.

This rearrangement joins TRBV12-5 to TRBJ1-5, with D uncertain. V lost 2 bases, J lost 3 bases, and 5 bases lay in between. There are 13 residues in the CDR3. Looked up from germline, CDR1 is LGHNT and CDR2 is FRNRAP. CDR3 coding DNA: TGTGCTAGTGGTTTGCAGGACAATCAGCCCCAGCATTTT. This translates into CASGLQDNQPQHF.

The V and J genes are TRBV5-4 and TRBJ2-5; 9 bases agree with TRBD2. Germline CDR1 and CDR2: SGHNT and YYREEE (reference sequence). V lost 0 bases, J lost 2 bases, and 2 bases stayed unmatched. The CDR3 is made up of 15 amino acids. The CDR3 coding sequence is TGTGCCAGCAGCTTGGTGCTAGCGGGGCAAGAGACCCAGTACTTC. This gives the protein CASSLVLAGQETQYF.

This CDR3 reads CASSSRRDSATGEQYF. The CDR3 DNA reads as TGTGCCAGCAGCTCTCGGAGGGACAGCGCCACGGGGGAGCAGTACTTC. The J gene is TRBJ2-7, the V gene TRBV7-2, with D tentatively TRBD1 (7 bases). Trimming stripped 4 bases from V and 7 bases from J, with 23 bases between. In germline, CDR1 is SGHTA, CDR2 FQGNSA. The CDR3 totals 16 residues.

CDR3 residues: CASTDPFAGAYEQYF. The CDR3 DNA is TGCGCCAGCACGGACCCTTTCGCGGGGGCCTACGAGCAGTACTTC. The J gene is TRBJ2-7, the V gene TRBV10-2; 7 positions match TRBD2. Germline loops: CDR1 WSHSY, CDR2 SAAADI. The V segment lost 7 bases and the J segment 2 bases; nucleotides outside the gene matches: 11. This CDR3 contains 15 residues.

V and J are TRBV28 and TRBJ1-2; the D gene is possibly TRBD1 (6 bases). V lost 5 bases to trimming and J lost 4 bases, with 11 bases between them. Per the germline V gene, CDR1 is MDHEN and CDR2 is SYDVKM. The CDR3 loop spans 13 amino acids. The CDR3 nucleotides are TGTGCCAGCAGTGTCTCAGGGGCCTATGGCTACACCTTC. Translation: CASSVSGAYGYTF.

The chain carries TRBV14 and TRBJ2-2; 7 nucleotides match TRBD1. Germline values: CDR1 SGHDN, CDR2 FVKESK. V trimming: 5 bases; J trimming: 0 bases; junction bases outside the gene matches: 3. The CDR3 loop spans 15 amino acids. The CDR3, as DNA: TGTGCCAGCAGCTCAGGGACAGCGAACACCGGGGAGCTGTTTTTT. As protein: CASSSGTANTGELFF.

The rearrangement links TRBV5-5 to TRBJ1-6, with 7 bases aligning to TRBD1. The germline CDR1 and CDR2 sequences are SGHKS and YYEKEE (reference sequence). The CDR3 spans 17 residues. The trim removed 4 bases at V and 0 bases at J, leaving 7 bases unmatched. DNA for the CDR3: TGTGCCAGCAGCCGGGACAGCCCGAGCTCCTATAATTCACCCCTCCACTTT. Protein sequence: CASSRDSPSSYNSPLHF.

The chain links TRBV7-2 to TRBJ1-6; D possibly corresponds to TRBD1 (5 bases). There are 15 residues in the CDR3. Trimming removed 2 bases from V and 5 bases from J, with 10 bases in between. Germline V lookup: CDR1 SGHTA, CDR2 FQGNSA. In DNA, the CDR3 is TGTGCCAGCAGCTTAACAGGACATAATAATTCACCCCTCCACTTT. Encoded protein: CASSLTGHNNSPLHF.

This clone was seen at least ten times. This chain joins TRBV4-1 and TRBJ1-4; TRBD1 aligns across 9 bases. Per the germline V gene, CDR1 is MGHRA and CDR2 is YSYEKL. The CDR3 runs to 17 residues. V lost 0 bases to trimming and J lost 8 bases; unmatched junction nucleotides: 10. CDR3 region: CASSQEGAGTGIEKLFF. In nucleotides, the CDR3 is TGCGCCAGCAGCCAAGAAGGGGCCGGGACAGGGATCGAAAAACTGTTTTTT.

This clone was seen only once. This chain connects TRBV18 to TRBJ1-6; TRBD1 aligns across 12 bases. V gave up 6 bases and J gave up 15 bases; unmatched junction bases: 12. This CDR3 contains 15 residues. Per germline, CDR1 KGHSH and CDR2 LQKENI. The CDR3: CASSGQGAGGILLHF. The CDR3 region has the DNA TGTGCCAGCTCGGGACAGGGGGCCGGTGGAATTCTCCTCCACTTT. Based on the CDR3 plus reference TRBV18 and TRBJ1-6, the full variable domain is NAGVMQNPRHLVRRRGQEARLRCSPMKGHSHVYWYRQLPEEGLKFMVYLQKENIIDESGMPKERFSAEFPKEGPSILRIQQVVRGDSAAYFCASSGQGAGGILLHFGNGTRLTVT.

This chain links TRBV7-9 with TRBJ1-6; TRBD1 matches at 7 bases. The J segment lost 13 bases and the V segment lost 5 bases, leaving 14 bases of the junction unmatched. The CDR3 is made up of 15 amino acids. Germline CDR1 is SEHNR and CDR2 is FQNEAQ (reference sequence). The CDR3 region is CASSPPGQLDLPLHF. For the CDR3, the DNA is TGTGCCAGCAGCCCCCCGGGACAGCTCGATTTGCCCCTCCACTTT.

The chain couples TRBV5-6 to TRBJ2-7; 9 positions agree with TRBD1. Looked up from germline, CDR1 is SGHDT and CDR2 is YYEEEE. The junction had 6 bases not matched to a gene; V was cut back by 4 bases and J by 1 base. CDR3 length: 15 residues. The CDR3 spells CASSRTGVRSYEQYF. The CDR3 nucleotides read TGTGCCAGCAGCCGGACAGGGGTAAGATCCTACGAGCAGTACTTC.

The chain uses TRBV7-9 and TRBJ1-5, with 11 bases fitting TRBD1. The germline CDR1 and CDR2 sequences are SEHNR and FQNEAQ (reference sequence). The CDR3 spans 15 residues. The J segment lost 1 base and the V segment lost 5 bases, leaving 1 base of the junction unmatched. The CDR3 reads CASSRTGGSNQPQHF. The CDR3 DNA follows: TGTGCCAGCAGCCGGACAGGGGGCAGCAATCAGCCCCAGCATTTT.

The rearrangement links TRBV12-3 or TRBV12-4 to TRBJ1-2; tentative D call: TRBD1 (5 bases). V was pared by 11 bases and J by 4 bases, with 14 bases between. The length of the CDR3 is 12 residues. This CDR3 reads CAVNPGGYGYTF. CDR3 DNA sequence: TGTGCCGTTAATCCGGGGGGCTATGGCTACACCTTC.

This clone has just a few counts. The chain carries TRBV10-2 and TRBJ1-4, with 10 bases matching TRBD1. From germline, CDR1 is WSHSY and CDR2 SAAADI. This CDR3 region has 15 residues. V gave up 0 bases and J gave up 8 bases; unmatched junction bases: 3. The CDR3 DNA follows: TGCGCCAGCAGTGAGTCTGACAGGGGGCCAGAAAAACTGTTTTTT. It specifies CASSESDRGPEKLFF.

The J gene is TRBJ2-7, the V gene TRBV30; TRBD1 is a possible D gene (6 bases). Trimming shortened V by 0 bases and J by 0 bases, and 18 bases separated the two germline ends. Germline values: CDR1 GTSNPN, CDR2 SVGIG (reference sequence). CDR3 size: 17 residues. Written as DNA, the CDR3 is TGTGCCTGGAGTGTACATGGAGCAGGGGCCAGCTCCTACGAGCAGTACTTC. It specifies CAWSVHGAGASSYEQYF.

The rearrangement uses TRBV6-5 and TRBJ1-2; 7 bases are a match to TRBD1. Germline CDR1 and CDR2: MNHEY and SVGAGI. V shed 6 bases and J 1 base; nucleotides not matched to a gene: 8. This CDR3 spans 15 amino acids. In DNA, the CDR3 is TGTGCCAGCAGACTAACGACAGGGAGTAACTATGGCTACACCTTC. Its translation: CASRLTTGSNYGYTF.

This clone has just a few counts. This chain uses TRBV4-1 with TRBJ1-3, with a weak D call TRBD1 (6 bases). This CDR3 has 17 amino acids. The V end was cut by 8 bases, the J end by 0 bases, with 20 bases between. Germline CDR1 reads MGHRA; CDR2 reads YSYEKL. This CDR3 reads CASSSTPGGSSGNTIYF. DNA for the CDR3: TGCGCCAGCTCCTCGACGCCGGGGGGCTCCTCTGGAAACACCATATATTTT.

The chain has TRBV19 and TRBJ1-1, with a tentative D call TRBD1 (5 bases). CDR1 is LNHDA and CDR2 is SQIVND in the germline V gene (reference sequence). The V end lost 5 bases, the J end lost 5 bases, and 12 bases lay between the germline ends. This CDR3 region has 13 residues. The CDR3: CASSGGKGTEAFF. Here the CDR3 DNA reads TGTGCCAGTAGTGGAGGGAAGGGGACTGAAGCTTTCTTT. Complete variable domain (other parts from reference TRBV19 and TRBJ1-1): DGGITQSPKYLFRKEGQNVTLSCEQNLNHDAMYWYRQDPGQGLRLIYYSQIVNDFQKGDIAEGYSVSREKKESFPLTVTSAQKNPTAFYLCASSGGKGTEAFFGQGTRLTVV.

This sequence joins TRBV2 and TRBJ2-3, with D tentatively TRBD2 (5 bases). CDR3 length: 14 residues. CDR1 and CDR2 from the germline V gene are SNHLY and FYNNEI. V dropped 7 bases and J dropped 2 bases, with 13 bases sitting between them. CDR3 region: CASKPGYDTDTQYF. In DNA, the CDR3 is TGTGCCAGCAAGCCGGGATATGACACAGATACGCAGTATTTT.

The table lists this clone with a few counts. The rearrangement links TRBV18 to TRBJ1-1; D remains unclear. In germline, CDR1 is KGHSH, CDR2 LQKENI. The V and J ends lost 3 bases and 3 bases respectively, with 14 bases between them. The CDR3 length is 15 residues. The CDR3 nucleotides are TGTGCCAGCTCACCGTTCGAGCTAGCCTACACTGAAGCTTTCTTT. Protein: CASSPFELAYTEAFF.

In DNA, the CDR3 is TGTGCCAGTAGCCTTACAGGGGGCGCGTTGGGCACTGAAGCTTTCTTT. It specifies CASSLTGGALGTEAFF. The V and J genes are TRBV19 and TRBJ1-1; 9 bases agree with TRBD1. The CDR3 spans 16 residues. Trimming cost V 6 bases and J 4 bases; bases outside gene matches: 12. Germline-derived CDR1 and CDR2 are LNHDA and SQIVND (reference sequence).

This chain connects TRBV19 to TRBJ1-5; no firm D call. Germline V lookup: CDR1 LNHDA, CDR2 SQIVND (reference sequence). Trimming pared 6 bases from V and 1 base from J, leaving 19 bases between. The CDR3 is made up of 17 amino acids. As DNA, the CDR3 is TGTGCCAGTAGCCATAGTATACGGGGATACAGCAATCAGCCCCAGCATTTT. It encodes CASSHSIRGYSNQPQHF.

The gene calls are TRBV5-1 and TRBJ1-1; D is unclear. The germline V gene encodes CDR1 SGHRS and CDR2 YFSETQ. The CDR3 runs 14 residues. The V end lost 8 bases, the J end lost 9 bases, and 23 bases lay between the germline ends. DNA of the CDR3: TGCGCCAGTGACCCCAGGCTGGCGGGGTCCCAAGCTTTCTTT. Protein product: CASDPRLAGSQAFF.

J is TRBJ1-2 and V is TRBV5-8; a weak D match, TRBD1 (5 bases). Trimming took off 3 bases at V and 0 bases at J, with 12 bases between the two ends. This CDR3 spans 15 amino acids. The V gene's germline CDR1 is SGHTS and CDR2 YDEGEE. This chain's CDR3 is CASSWAGYTNYGYTF. DNA of the CDR3: TGTGCCAGCAGCTGGGCAGGGTACACTAACTATGGCTACACCTTC.

The chain joins TRBV2 to TRBJ2-7, with 13 bases identical to TRBD2. Germline V gives CDR1 SNHLY, CDR2 FYNNEI. V shed 7 bases and J 0 bases; nucleotides not matched to a gene: 3. The CDR3 is 15 amino acids. CDR3 loop: CASIRTSGGSYEQYF. For the CDR3, the DNA is TGTGCCAGCATCAGGACTAGCGGGGGCTCCTACGAGCAGTACTTC. The full variable domain, rest sourced from reference TRBV2 and TRBJ2-7, is EPEVTQTPSHQVTQMGQEVILRCVPISNHLYFYWYRQILGQKVEFLVSFYNNEISEKSEIFDDQFSVERPDGSNFTLKIRSTKLEDSAMYFCASIRTSGGSYEQYFGPGTRLTVT.